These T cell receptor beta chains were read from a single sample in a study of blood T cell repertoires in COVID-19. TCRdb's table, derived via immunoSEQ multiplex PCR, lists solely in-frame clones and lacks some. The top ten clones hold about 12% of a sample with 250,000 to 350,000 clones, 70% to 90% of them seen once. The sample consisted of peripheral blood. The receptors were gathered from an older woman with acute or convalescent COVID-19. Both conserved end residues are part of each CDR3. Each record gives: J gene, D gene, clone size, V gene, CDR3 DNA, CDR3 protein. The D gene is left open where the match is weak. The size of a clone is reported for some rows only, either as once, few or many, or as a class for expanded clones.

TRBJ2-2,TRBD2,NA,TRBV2,TGTGCCAGCAGTGAATGGCGGGAGTTCGCCGGGGAGCTGTTTTTT,CASSEWREFAGELFF
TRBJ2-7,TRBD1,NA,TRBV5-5,TGTGCCAGCAGCGGACAGGGTTACGAGCAGTACTTC,CASSGQGYEQYF
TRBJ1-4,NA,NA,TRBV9,TGTGCCAGCAGCGTAGGAGGACAGAATGAAAAACTGTTTTTT,CASSVGGQNEKLFF
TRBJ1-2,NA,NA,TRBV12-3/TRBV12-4,TGTGCCAGCAGTTCCCCATATGGCTACACCTTC,CASSSPYGYTF
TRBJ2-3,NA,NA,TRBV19,TGTGCCAGTAGCCATCCAAGGACATCCCTTACAGATACGCAGTATTTT,CASSHPRTSLTDTQYF
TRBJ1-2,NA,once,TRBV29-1,TGCAGCGTTGAAGATCATGGAGGGGATGGCTACACCTTC,CSVEDHGGDGYTF
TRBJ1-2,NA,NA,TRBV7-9,TGTGCCAGCAGCCCCCAGACTAACTATGGCTACACCTTC,CASSPQTNYGYTF
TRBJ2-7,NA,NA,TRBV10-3,TGTGCCATCAGGACAGAGATAGACTACGAGCAGTACTTC,CAIRTEIDYEQYF
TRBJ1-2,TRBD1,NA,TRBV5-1,TGCGCCAGCAGCCCGGACAGGGCCTATGGCTACACCTTC,CASSPDRAYGYTF
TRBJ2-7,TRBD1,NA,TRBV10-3,TGTGCCGCTGGACAGGGGATCTACGAGCAGTACTTC,CAAGQGIYEQYF